This T cell receptor beta chain is from a study of blood T cell repertoires in COVID-19. Background on the study: COVID-19 samples from acute and convalescent phases originated in the United States, Italy and Spain. In each case, the material was cDNA or gDNA derived from T cells, B-cell-depleted T cells, or PBMCs.

The ends lost 4 bases at V and 5 bases at J; junction bases unmatched: 5. The length of the CDR3 is 14 residues. Germline V gives CDR1 SGHNT, CDR2 YYREEE (reference sequence). Methods used by the authors: Reference gene primer amplification yielded estimated nucleated cell counts. Only in-frame clones appear in the TCRdb table, and some are missing; sequencing was by immunoSEQ multiplex PCR. From that table come the V and J calls and clone size; the DNA was used to work out D and trimming. The data show approximately 340,000 clones, 80% to 90% seen once. The receptor was derived from a young man with active or convalescent COVID-19. The chain employs TRBV5-4 and TRBJ2-7, with 11 bases matching TRBD1. Sequencing was carried out using peripheral blood. The CDR3 here is CASSTGTGGDEQYF. The CDR3 bases are TGTGCCAGCAGCACGGGGACAGGGGGGGACGAGCAGTACTTC. Full variable domain (outside the CDR3, taken from reference TRBV5-4 and TRBJ2-7): ETGVTQSPTHLIKTRGQQVTLRCSSQSGHNTVSWYQQALGQGPQFIFQYYREEENGRGNFPPRFSGLQFPNYSSELNVNALELDDSALYLCASSTGTGGDEQYFGPGTRLTVT.